Below are 26 T cell receptor beta chains sequenced from a single sample in a study of T cells in Graves' hyperthyroidism and ophthalmopathy. Amplification targeted TCR beta CDR3 regions from RNA transcripts. TCR CDR3 regions were first amplified by RT-PCR with HTBI primers. One entry per CDR3 protein results from TCRdb running MiXCR on the multiplex PCR reads. The sample contains some 600,000 distinct CDR3 sequences, more than 11% of which appear only once. Sequencing was carried out using blood. The receptors derive from a woman in her 30s with Graves' hyperthyroidism that later progressed to Graves' ophthalmopathy.

A remark on this clonotype: One base away lies a much larger clone, so this may be a sequencing read error. The chain combines TRBV7-8 with TRBJ2-3; no clear D gene. Germline CDR1 reads SGHVS; CDR2 reads FQNEAQ. The CDR3 covers 11 residues. Trimming pared 7 bases from V and 2 bases from J, leaving 4 bases between. The CDR3 is CASILTDTQYF. The CDR3 bases are TGTGCCAGCATCCTCACAGATACGCAGTATTTT.

There are a few counts of this clonotype. The genes are TRBV29-1 and TRBJ1-4, with TRBD1 matching 9 bases. CDR1 and CDR2 (germline): SQVTM, ANQGSEA. The V and J ends lost 7 bases and 8 bases, in that order; junction bases with no gene match: 14. The CDR3 is 15 residues long. Here the CDR3 DNA reads TGCAGCGGGGGGACAGGGATTCGTCTCGACGAAAAACTGTTTTTT. It specifies CSGGTGIRLDEKLFF. Variable domain in full (rest from reference TRBV29-1 and TRBJ1-4): SAVISQKPSRDICQRGTSLTIQCQVDSQVTMMFWYRQQPGQSLTLIATANQGSEATYESGFVIDKFPISRPNLTFSTLTVSNMSPEDSSIYLCSGGTGIRLDEKLFFGSGTQLSVL.

This clonotype appeared many times. V and J are TRBV5-1 and TRBJ2-5; D gene ambiguous. The CDR3 is 11 amino acids. Germline assignment: CDR1 SGHRS and CDR2 YFSETQ. Trimming shortened V by 4 bases and J by 5 bases, and 6 bases separated the two germline ends. CDR3 DNA: TGCGCCAGCAGCAGGGTTGAGACCCAGTACTTC. Its protein is CASSRVETQYF.

The chain carries TRBV9 and TRBJ1-4, with 8 bases lining up with TRBD1. V shed 3 bases, J shed 8 bases, and the junction held 6 bases outside the gene matches. CDR3 length: 14 residues. Germline-derived CDR1 and CDR2 are SGDLS and YYNGEE. The CDR3 nucleotides read TGTGCCAGCAGCGCCGGGACAGGTGACGAAAAACTGTTTTTT. Protein: CASSAGTGDEKLFF.

This clonotype was recorded many times. V is TRBV12-5 and J is TRBJ2-3; D perhaps matches TRBD2 (6 bases). The germline V gene encodes CDR1 LGHNT and CDR2 FRNRAP. The CDR3 has 13 amino acids. V lost 3 bases to trimming and J lost 4 bases, with 8 bases between them. The CDR3 nucleotides are TGTGCTAGTGGTTTTCCGGGAGCAGATACGCAGTATTTT. Its protein product is CASGFPGADTQYF. Full variable domain (missing parts from reference TRBV12-5 and TRBJ2-3): DARVTQTPRHKVTEMGQEVTMRCQPILGHNTVFWYRQTMMQGLELLAYFRNRAPLDDSGMPKDRFSAEMPDATLATLKIQPSEPRDSAVYFCASGFPGADTQYFGPGTRLTVL.

The chain employs TRBV5-1 and TRBJ1-2; D might be TRBD1 (5 bases). This CDR3 spans 15 amino acids. The ends were cut back, 4 bases at V and 6 bases at J, with 19 bases in the middle. Per the germline V gene, CDR1 is SGHRS and CDR2 is YFSETQ. In DNA form, the CDR3 reads TGCGCCAGCAGCGGGACTCTTCCGAAGGTGGATGGCTACACCTTC. It is translated as CASSGTLPKVDGYTF. The complete variable domain, with remaining parts taken from reference TRBV5-1 and TRBJ1-2, reads KAGVTQTPRYLIKTRGQQVTLSCSPISGHRSVSWYQQTPGQGLQFLFEYFSETQRNKGNFPGRFSGRQFSNSRSEMNVSTLELGDSALYLCASSGTLPKVDGYTFGSGTRLTVV.

The table lists this clonotype with many counts. The chain couples TRBV28 to TRBJ1-2, with D perhaps matching TRBD1 (6 bases). This CDR3 has 13 residues. Germline lookup yields CDR1 MDHEN and CDR2 SYDVKM. V lost 4 bases and J 4 bases, leaving 10 bases between the germline ends. For the CDR3, the DNA is TGTGCCAGCAGTTCACAGGGTGCCTATGGCTACACCTTC. It codes for CASSSQGAYGYTF.

V and J are TRBV27 and TRBJ2-5; the D call may be TRBD1 or TRBD2 (7 bases each). V was shortened by 3 bases and J by 12 bases, with 14 bases between the two germline ends. The CDR3 is made up of 12 amino acids. Germline CDR1 and CDR2: MNHEY and SMNVEV (reference sequence). As DNA, the CDR3 is TGTGCCAGCAGTTTTAGACAGGGAGGGAAGTACTTC. Translating it yields CASSFRQGGKYF.

V is TRBV19 and J is TRBJ1-1; TRBD1 is a possible D gene (5 bases). Germline CDR1 LNHDA, CDR2 SQIVND (reference sequence). Trimming stripped 4 bases from V and 4 bases from J, with 10 bases between. This CDR3 contains 13 residues. The CDR3 reads CASSNRRGTEAFF. The CDR3 bases are TGTGCCAGTAGTAACAGGAGAGGCACTGAAGCTTTCTTT.

At least ten counts were recorded for this clonotype. The chain uses TRBV7-3 and TRBJ2-7, with no clear D. The ends were cut back, 1 base at V and 3 bases at J, with 13 bases in the middle. Per germline, CDR1 SGHTA and CDR2 FQGTGA. The CDR3 is made up of 15 amino acids. In nucleotides, the CDR3 is TGTGCCAGCAGCTTAAATGTAGGGCAGGTCTACGAGCAGTACTTC. Translating gives CASSLNVGQVYEQYF.

The V and J genes are TRBV6-2 or TRBV6-3 and TRBJ2-2, with unresolved D. The V end was cut by 8 bases, the J end by 7 bases, with 11 bases between. CDR1 and CDR2 (germline): MNHEY, SVGEGT. The CDR3 is 12 residues long. CDR3 sequence reads: CASGPVFGELFF. The CDR3, as DNA: TGTGCCAGCGGGCCGGTGTTCGGGGAGCTGTTTTTT.

The V gene is TRBV2, the J gene TRBJ2-7; 9 positions match TRBD1. With V trimmed by 6 bases and J by 3 bases, 9 bases remained unmatched. The CDR3 has 15 amino acids. Germline values: CDR1 SNHLY, CDR2 FYNNEI. CDR3 in DNA: TGTGCCAGCAGCACCCTATGGGGACAGGGCTACGAGCAGTACTTC. Its translation is CASSTLWGQGYEQYF.

This clonotype occurred many times. This sequence joins TRBV29-1 and TRBJ1-1; TRBD1 aligns across 7 bases. Germline CDR1 reads SQVTM; CDR2 reads ANQGSEA. J lost 5 bases, V lost 3 bases, and 9 bases had no gene match. There are 14 residues in the CDR3. CDR3 bases: TGCAGCGTTGAGAATACAGGGGAGGTTACTGAAGCTTTCTTT. It yields the protein CSVENTGEVTEAFF.

The rearrangement joins TRBV15 to TRBJ2-5; perhaps TRBD2 as D (6 bases). Trimming removed 1 base from V and 3 bases from J, with 9 bases in between. This CDR3 comprises 14 residues. Germline CDR1 reads LNHNV; CDR2 reads YYDKDF (reference sequence). CDR3 DNA: TGTGCCACCAGCAGAGGGGGGGAAGAAGAGACCCAGTACTTC. Protein product: CATSRGGEEETQYF.

This sequence joins TRBV20-1 and TRBJ2-5; D is possibly TRBD1 or TRBD2 (5 bases each). The V and J ends lost 6 bases and 2 bases respectively, with 25 bases between them. The germline CDR1 and CDR2 sequences are DFQATT and SNEGSKA (reference sequence). The CDR3 loop spans 17 amino acids. The CDR3 coding sequence is TGCAGTGCGTTCCCGCGGCCCCGAGGGGCGATACAAGAGACCCAGTACTTC. It translates to CSAFPRPRGAIQETQYF.

This clonotype was counted many times. The chain employs TRBV19 and TRBJ1-4, with D uncertain. Germline V gene lookup returns CDR1 LNHDA and CDR2 SQIVND (reference sequence). This CDR3 has 15 residues. Trimming took 4 bases from V and 4 from J, leaving 13 bases between them. The CDR3 protein is CASSTLTRGNEKLFF. The CDR3 coding sequence is TGTGCCAGTAGTACTCTGACACGGGGTAATGAAAAACTGTTTTTT.

This clonotype was counted ten times or more. The chain recombines TRBV7-2 with TRBJ1-1, with D possibly matching TRBD1 (5 bases). The V gene's germline CDR1 is SGHTA and CDR2 FQGNSA. V was clipped by 4 bases and J by 1 base, with 7 bases between them. The CDR3 is made up of 13 amino acids. The CDR3 region is CASSSDRNTEAFF. The CDR3 DNA is TGTGCCAGCAGCTCCGACAGGAACACTGAAGCTTTCTTT.

This clonotype has at least ten counts. The V and J genes are TRBV2 and TRBJ2-1, with a tentative D call TRBD2 (5 bases). Trimming left V 6 bases short and J 6 bases short, with 9 bases between. The CDR3 has 12 amino acids. Germline CDR1 reads SNHLY; CDR2 reads FYNNEI. CDR3 region: CASSGDFNEQFF. DNA for the CDR3: TGTGCCAGCAGCGGGGATTTCAATGAGCAGTTCTTC. Combining the CDR3 with reference TRBV2 and TRBJ2-1 gives the whole variable domain EPEVTQTPSHQVTQMGQEVILRCVPISNHLYFYWYRQILGQKVEFLVSFYNNEISEKSEIFDDQFSVERPDGSNFTLKIRSTKLEDSAMYFCASSGDFNEQFFGPGTRLTVL.

This clonotype was detected ten times or more. The gene calls are TRBV30 and TRBJ1-1; unclear D gene. V was clipped by 3 bases and J by 3 bases, with 17 bases between them. The CDR3 is 15 residues long. In germline, CDR1 is GTSNPN, CDR2 SVGIG (reference sequence). CDR3: CAWRNDRVGHTEAFF. CDR3 coding DNA: TGTGCCTGGAGGAATGATCGGGTCGGCCACACTGAAGCTTTCTTT.

Remarks on this clonotype: Germline is not matched at one junction end, which may reflect a read error. V usage is TRBV27 and J usage is TRBJ1-2, with TRBD1 matching over 8 bases. This CDR3 is built from 13 residues. Looked up from germline, CDR1 is MNHEY and CDR2 is SMNVEV (reference sequence). Here the CDR3 reads CDSSLQGDYGYTF. CDR3 nucleotides: TGTGACAGCAGTTTACAGGGGGACTATGGCTACACCTTC.

Many counts were recorded for this clonotype. The chain couples TRBV28 to TRBJ1-2; 7 positions agree with TRBD1. CDR3 length: 17 amino acids. CDR1 is MDHEN, CDR2 SYDVKM, per germline. Losses at the gene ends were 5 bases for V and 4 bases for J; bases not matched to a gene: 16. CDR3 in amino acids: CASSPQVPRGRGYGYTF. DNA of the CDR3: TGTGCCAGCAGTCCCCAAGTCCCTAGGGGGCGCGGCTATGGCTACACCTTC.

The sample holds many counts of this clonotype. This chain joins TRBV3-1 and TRBJ2-5; 10 bases align to TRBD2. The V and J ends lost 1 base and 4 bases, in that order; junction bases with no gene match: 9. The CDR3 extends over 17 amino acids. Germline CDR1 is LGHDT and CDR2 is YNNKEL (reference sequence). CDR3 sequence (DNA): TGTGCCAGCAGCCAAGGATTAGAACTAGCGGGGCGAGAGACCCAGTACTTC. This encodes CASSQGLELAGRETQYF.

This clonotype was found a few times. DNA for the CDR3: TGCAGTGCTAGAGAGAGGGAGTGGGCTCCGTACTTC. It yields the protein CSAREREWAPYF. The chain combines TRBV20-1 with TRBJ2-5; D is perhaps TRBD2 (5 bases). The CDR3 runs 12 residues. Trimming cost V 0 bases and J 13 bases, with 15 bases left between them. The germline CDR1 and CDR2 sequences are DFQATT and SNEGSKA (reference sequence).

At least ten counts were recorded for this clonotype. V and J are TRBV7-9 and TRBJ2-7; D could derive from TRBD1 or TRBD2 (5 bases each). Trimming shortened V by 3 bases and J by 5 bases, and 17 bases separated the two germline ends. The CDR3 is 15 amino acids. The germline gives CDR1 SEHNR, CDR2 FQNEAQ (reference sequence). DNA of the CDR3: TGTGCCAGCAGCTTTAGCCGGCTGGGGCGGGACGAGCAGTACTTC. As protein: CASSFSRLGRDEQYF.

Many counts were recorded for this clonotype. The CDR3 DNA sequence: TGTGCCAGCAGCTTGAGGGGACTAGCGGGAGAGGGCACCGGGGAGCTGTTTTTT. It specifies CASSLRGLAGEGTGELFF. The chain is built from TRBV11-2 and TRBJ2-2; 14 nucleotides align to TRBD2. J was trimmed by 4 bases and V by 3 bases; bases with no gene match: 7. The CDR3 has 18 amino acids. Germline V gene lookup returns CDR1 SGHAT and CDR2 FQNNGV.

The chain's CDR3 is CASGTGVWTTEAFF. For the CDR3, the DNA is TGTGCCAGCGGGACAGGGGTTTGGACCACTGAAGCTTTCTTT. This chain joins TRBV3-1 and TRBJ1-1, with 10 bases aligning to TRBD1. The germline gives CDR1 LGHDT, CDR2 YNNKEL (reference sequence). The CDR3 covers 14 residues. V was clipped by 8 bases and J by 4 bases; unmatched bases: 7. The entire variable domain, with the rest obtained from reference TRBV3-1 and TRBJ1-1, is as follows: DTAVSQTPKYLVTQMGNDKSIKCEQNLGHDTMYWYKQDSKKFLKIMFSYNNKELIINETVPNRFSPKSPDKAHLNLHINSLELGDSAVYFCASGTGVWTTEAFFGQGTRLTVV.